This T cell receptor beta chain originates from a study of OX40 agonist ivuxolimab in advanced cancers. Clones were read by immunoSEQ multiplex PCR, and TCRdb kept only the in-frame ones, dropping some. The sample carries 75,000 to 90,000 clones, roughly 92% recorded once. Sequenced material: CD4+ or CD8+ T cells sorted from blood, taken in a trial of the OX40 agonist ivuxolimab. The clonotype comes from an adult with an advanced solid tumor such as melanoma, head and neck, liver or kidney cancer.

This CDR3 is CASSVGVGGRGQETQYF. DNA of the CDR3: TGTGCCAGCAGCGTAGGGGTAGGGGGACGAGGCCAAGAGACCCAGTACTTC. This chain connects TRBV9 to TRBJ2-5; TRBD1 is a possible D gene (6 bases). V was cut by 0 bases and J by 1 base, with 16 bases left in between. The length of the CDR3 is 17 residues. The germline V gene has CDR1 SGDLS and CDR2 YYNGEE.